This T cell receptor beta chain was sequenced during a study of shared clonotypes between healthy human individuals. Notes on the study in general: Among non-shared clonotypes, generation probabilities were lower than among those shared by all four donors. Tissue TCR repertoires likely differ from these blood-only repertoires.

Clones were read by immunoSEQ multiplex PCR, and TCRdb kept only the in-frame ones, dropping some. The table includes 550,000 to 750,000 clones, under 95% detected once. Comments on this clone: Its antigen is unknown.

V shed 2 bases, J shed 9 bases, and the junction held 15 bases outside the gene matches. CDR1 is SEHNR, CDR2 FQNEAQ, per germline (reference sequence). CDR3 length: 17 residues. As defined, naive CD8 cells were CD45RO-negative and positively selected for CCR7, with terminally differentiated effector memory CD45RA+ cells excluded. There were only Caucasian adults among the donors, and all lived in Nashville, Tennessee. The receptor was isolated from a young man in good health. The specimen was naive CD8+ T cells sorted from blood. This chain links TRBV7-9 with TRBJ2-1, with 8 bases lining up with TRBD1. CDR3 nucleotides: TGTGCCAGCAGCTTATGGTCGACAGGGGCCCAACAAGGTGAGCAGTTCTTC. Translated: CASSLWSTGAQQGEQFF.